The next 30 T cell receptor beta chains were all read from a single sample in a study of CD8 T cells in ankylosing spondylitis. From the 5' RACE reads, TCRdb called clonotypes with MiXCR, one entry per CDR3 protein. The sample shows a few hundred thousand distinct CDR3 sequences, about 20% of them seen only once. The specimen was blood, either unsorted or a sorted T cell fraction (not recorded which). Receptor source: a male donor with ankylosing spondylitis or in good health (not recorded which).

The rearrangement joins TRBV29-1 to TRBJ2-7; D is perhaps TRBD1 (6 bases). Per the germline V gene, CDR1 is SQVTM and CDR2 is ANQGSEA. Trimming took 5 bases from V and 0 from J, leaving 11 bases between them. This CDR3 is 13 amino acids long. This CDR3 reads CSVLTGPSYEQYF. DNA for the CDR3: TGCAGCGTTCTCACAGGGCCCTCCTACGAGCAGTACTTC.

The V call is TRBV20-1, the J call TRBJ2-4; D is possibly TRBD1 (6 bases). This CDR3 region has 15 residues. V lost 0 bases to trimming and J lost 8 bases, with 17 bases between them. Germline lookup yields CDR1 DFQATT and CDR2 SNEGSKA (reference sequence). CDR3 DNA: TGCAGTGCTAGAGATCCCCCAGGGGAAAGTTACATTCAGTACTTC. Amino acid sequence: CSARDPPGESYIQYF.

A few counts support this clonotype. This sequence joins TRBV28 and TRBJ2-1; weak D call: TRBD2 (6 bases). The V end lost 3 bases, the J end lost 6 bases, and 15 bases lay between the germline ends. The CDR3 spans 15 residues. Germline V gene sequence: CDR1 MDHEN, CDR2 SYDVKM. The CDR3 region is CASSFPGGIGNEQFF. In DNA, the CDR3 is TGTGCCAGCAGTTTTCCAGGAGGGATAGGCAATGAGCAGTTCTTC.

The genes are TRBV4-2 and TRBJ2-3, with no clear D. The germline gives CDR1 LGHNA, CDR2 YNFKEQ. The CDR3 sequence is 15 residues long. V dropped 2 bases and J dropped 0 bases, with 9 bases sitting between them. The CDR3 DNA is TGTGCCAGCAGCCAAAGATCGTATAGCACAGATACGCAGTATTTT. Translated, it gives CASSQRSYSTDTQYF.

This sequence joins TRBV6-1 and TRBJ2-3, with 9 bases identical to TRBD1. The J segment lost 3 bases and the V segment lost 6 bases, leaving 10 bases of the junction unmatched. The V gene's germline CDR1 is MNHNS and CDR2 SASEGT. This CDR3 spans 16 amino acids. The CDR3 coding sequence is TGTGCCAGCAGGGCCCGACAGGGGGGTTGGACAGATACGCAGTATTTT. Its protein product is CASRARQGGWTDTQYF.

The rearrangement uses TRBV6-2 or TRBV6-3 and TRBJ2-1; D ambiguous. Germline CDR1 and CDR2: MNHEY and SVGEGT. The V and J ends lost 5 bases and 8 bases respectively, with 16 bases between them. This CDR3 contains 14 residues. The CDR3 sequence is CASSRTVVIDEQFF. Here the CDR3 DNA reads TGTGCCAGCAGTAGGACGGTTGTGATAGATGAGCAGTTCTTC.

This clonotype appeared a few times. This sequence joins TRBV19 and TRBJ2-7; D might be TRBD2 (6 bases). Germline CDR1 is LNHDA and CDR2 is SQIVND (reference sequence). V lost 4 bases to trimming and J lost 4 bases, with 14 bases between them. The CDR3 spans 14 residues. The CDR3 is CASSTGLARYEQYF. Written as DNA, the CDR3 is TGTGCCAGTAGTACGGGACTGGCTCGTTACGAGCAGTACTTC.

The gene calls are TRBV12-3 or TRBV12-4 and TRBJ2-1, with D perhaps TRBD1 (5 bases). Trimming shortened V by 1 base and J by 9 bases, and 13 bases separated the two germline ends. There are 14 residues in the CDR3. The DNA of the CDR3 is TGTGCCAGCAGTTTAGAGGCCAGGGAAGGTGAGCAGTTCTTC. Protein: CASSLEAREGEQFF.

This rearrangement joins TRBV7-9 to TRBJ2-7; a possible D gene is TRBD1 (5 bases). The CDR3 loop spans 13 amino acids. The V gene lost 5 bases and the J gene lost 6 bases, with 14 bases spanning the gap. Germline CDR1 and CDR2: SEHNR and FQNEAQ (reference sequence). The CDR3, as DNA: TGTGCCAGCAGCAAGGGGTACGTTGGCGAGCAGTACTTC. Translating gives CASSKGYVGEQYF.

The V and J genes are TRBV6-4 and TRBJ2-2; 8 positions agree with TRBD2. Unmatched junction bases numbered 7, after V lost 2 bases and J lost 5 bases. The CDR3 totals 16 residues. Germline values: CDR1 MRHNA, CDR2 SNTAGT. This chain's CDR3 is CASSDEAGGSTGELFF. DNA for the CDR3: TGTGCCAGCAGTGACGAGGCGGGGGGCTCAACCGGGGAGCTGTTTTTT.

This clonotype was counted only a few times. The chain recombines TRBV7-6 with TRBJ2-4; TRBD1 is a possible D gene (6 bases). The germline V gene encodes CDR1 SGHVS and CDR2 FNYEAQ. The V end was cut by 8 bases, the J end by 0 bases, with 17 bases between. This CDR3 has 16 residues. The CDR3 nucleotides are TGTGCCAGCTCCCTTGGGGGCGGACTAGCCAAAAACATTCAGTACTTC. It translates to CASSLGGGLAKNIQYF.

Here the CDR3 reads CASSPAAPGQGTSGELFF. CDR3 nucleotide sequence: TGTGCCAGCAGCCCCGCGGCTCCGGGACAGGGCACCTCGGGGGAGCTGTTTTTT. The rearrangement joins TRBV11-1 to TRBJ2-2, with 9 bases lining up with TRBD1. After removal of 5 bases from V and 8 bases from J, the junction contained 18 bases not matched to a gene. The germline gives CDR1 SGHAT, CDR2 FQDESV (reference sequence). The CDR3 totals 18 residues.

The chain is built from TRBV10-2 and TRBJ2-5; 11 bases align to TRBD2. Per germline, CDR1 WSHSY and CDR2 SAAADI. J lost 4 bases, V lost 6 bases, and 10 bases had no gene match. The CDR3 consists of 16 residues. CDR3 region: CASREPGTSGVETQYF. Here the CDR3 DNA reads TGCGCCAGCAGAGAACCCGGGACTAGCGGCGTAGAGACCCAGTACTTC.

The gene calls are TRBV12-3 or TRBV12-4 and TRBJ2-2, with D unclear. The V and J ends lost 1 base and 6 bases respectively, with 6 bases between them. CDR3 length: 13 residues. The DNA for the CDR3 is TGTGCCAGCAGTTTAGTACTATCCGGGGAGCTGTTTTTT. Encoded protein: CASSLVLSGELFF.

CDR3 residues: CAWTSGGPSEQYF. In nucleotides, the CDR3 is TGTGCCTGGACTAGCGGGGGCCCGTCCGAGCAGTACTTC. The J gene is TRBJ2-7, the V gene TRBV30; 10 nucleotides line up with TRBD2. Germline V gene data show CDR1 as GTSNPN and CDR2 as SVGIG (reference sequence). There are 13 residues in the CDR3. V lost 4 bases and J lost 6; bases outside the gene matches: 6.

V usage is TRBV2 and J usage is TRBJ2-4, with TRBD1 identical over 9 bases. The J segment lost 5 bases and the V segment lost 8 bases, leaving 16 bases of the junction unmatched. The CDR3 spans 17 residues. Germline CDR1 and CDR2: SNHLY and FYNNEI. The chain's CDR3 is CASHLLLVQGAQNIQYF. The CDR3 nucleotides are TGTGCCAGCCACCTACTGCTCGTACAGGGGGCTCAAAACATTCAGTACTTC.

This clonotype turned up a few times. This rearrangement joins TRBV24-1 to TRBJ2-3; no clear D gene. Deletions cut 6 bases from V and 2 bases from J, with 11 bases between. The CDR3 length is 14 residues. Germline CDR1 reads KGHDR; CDR2 reads SFDVKD. The chain's CDR3 is CATSSNYYTDTQYF. The CDR3 nucleotides read TGTGCCACCAGTTCTAACTACTACACAGATACGCAGTATTTT.

The rearrangement links TRBV29-1 to TRBJ2-2, with D tentatively TRBD2 (6 bases). The germline V and J ends were trimmed by 3 bases and 3 bases, with 11 bases remaining between them. Germline CDR1 reads SQVTM; CDR2 reads ANQGSEA. The CDR3 runs 14 residues. CDR3: CSVESWGDTGELFF. The DNA of the CDR3 is TGCAGCGTTGAGTCGTGGGGGGACACCGGGGAGCTGTTTTTT.

V usage is TRBV20-1 and J usage is TRBJ2-7, with 11 nucleotides matching TRBD2. This CDR3 region has 16 residues. Unmatched junction bases numbered 5, after V lost 1 base and J lost 0 bases. Germline CDR1 is DFQATT and CDR2 is SNEGSKA (reference sequence). CDR3 nucleotides: TGCAGTGCTAGAGGGCTAGCGGGGGGATTCTCCTACGAGCAGTACTTC. This sequence encodes CSARGLAGGFSYEQYF.

There are a few counts of this clonotype. The chain couples TRBV5-1 to TRBJ2-1; D could derive from TRBD1 or TRBD2 (5 bases each). In germline, CDR1 is SGHRS, CDR2 YFSETQ. The CDR3 consists of 17 residues. V was cut by 0 bases and J by 6 bases, with 19 bases left in between. CDR3 sequence (DNA): TGCGCCAGCAGCTTGGGAGGGGTAAATAGGGGCTTCAATGAGCAGTTCTTC. It encodes CASSLGGVNRGFNEQFF.

This clonotype was seen only a few times. V gene TRBV7-7 combines with J gene TRBJ2-5; D is ambiguous. The germline V and J ends were trimmed by 0 bases and 3 bases, with 11 bases remaining between them. The CDR3 covers 15 residues. CDR1 is SSHAT and CDR2 is FNYEAQ in the germline V gene (reference sequence). This chain's CDR3 is CASSLAFMSEETQYF. CDR3 nucleotides: TGTGCCAGCAGCTTAGCCTTCATGTCTGAAGAGACCCAGTACTTC.

This clonotype was counted only a few times. The chain uses TRBV6-2 or TRBV6-3 and TRBJ2-1; 8 bases are a match to TRBD2. Trimming cost V 6 bases and J 4 bases; bases outside gene matches: 11. This CDR3 has 16 amino acids. Germline V gene data show CDR1 as MNHEY and CDR2 as SVGEGT. CDR3 nucleotide sequence: TGTGCCAGCAGCCCTCTTCAGCGGGGGCCATACAATGAGCAGTTCTTC. Amino acids: CASSPLQRGPYNEQFF.

This clonotype appeared a few times. The CDR3: CASSPRPAASYEQYF. In DNA form, the CDR3 reads TGTGCCAGCAGCCCCCGGCCCGCGGCCTCCTACGAGCAGTACTTC. The chain joins TRBV7-2 to TRBJ2-7; D remains unclear. The V end was cut by 5 bases, the J end by 0 bases, with 14 bases between. The germline CDR1 and CDR2 sequences are SGHTA and FQGNSA. The CDR3 sequence is 15 residues long.

This clonotype was counted only a few times. The gene calls are TRBV10-3 and TRBJ2-2; no definite D call. The CDR3 is 11 amino acids. Per germline, CDR1 ENHRY and CDR2 SYGVKD. The V end was cut by 6 bases, the J end by 6 bases, with 5 bases between. The CDR3 loop is CAIRVAGELFF. The CDR3 DNA reads as TGTGCCATCAGAGTAGCCGGGGAGCTGTTTTTT.

The chain carries TRBV12-3 or TRBV12-4 and TRBJ1-2, with D hard to call. V was pared by 3 bases and J by 0 bases, with 11 bases between. CDR3 length equals 15 residues. DNA for the CDR3: TGTGCCAGCAGTTTTGCGGGCAGCTCTAACTATGGCTACACCTTC. Translating it yields CASSFAGSSNYGYTF.

The chain employs TRBV28 and TRBJ2-7; 9 nucleotides match TRBD1. In germline, CDR1 is MDHEN, CDR2 SYDVKM. This CDR3 comprises 13 residues. The junction had 5 bases not matched to a gene; V was cut back by 6 bases and J by 5 bases. The CDR3 bases are TGTGCCAGCAGGGGGACAGGGATCCACGAGCAGTACTTC. Its translation: CASRGTGIHEQYF.

The V gene is TRBV21-1, the J gene TRBJ2-5. TRBV21-1 is termed a pseudogene. This CDR3 is 11 amino acids long. The DNA of the CDR3 is TGTGCCAGCAACCCCCGAGAGACCCAGTACTTC. Translated: CASNPRETQYF.

The gene calls are TRBV15 and TRBJ2-7; the D gene could be TRBD1 or TRBD2 (5 bases each). Germline CDR1 LNHNV, CDR2 YYDKDF (reference sequence). The CDR3 extends over 14 amino acids. V was clipped by 0 bases and J by 7 bases, with 13 bases between them. For the CDR3, the DNA is TGTGCCACCAGCAGAGATTTGGGGGTCTGGGAGCAGTACTTC. Translating gives CATSRDLGVWEQYF.

This clonotype showed up just a few times. The chain joins TRBV25-1 to TRBJ1-3; no definite D call. Germline V gene sequence: CDR1 MGHDK, CDR2 SYGVNS. This CDR3 comprises 12 residues. Trimming cost V 4 bases and J 4 bases, with 5 bases left between them. The CDR3 region is CASSATGNTIYF. The CDR3 DNA is TGTGCCAGCAGTGCCACCGGAAACACCATATATTTT.

The rearrangement joins TRBV29-1 to TRBJ2-1; 7 positions agree with TRBD1. Germline values: CDR1 SQVTM, CDR2 ANQGSEA. Trimming cost V 5 bases and J 0 bases; bases outside gene matches: 4. The CDR3 totals 14 residues. CDR3 nucleotides: TGCAGCGTTCACAGGGACAGCTCCTACAATGAGCAGTTCTTC. Protein sequence: CSVHRDSSYNEQFF.